This TCR beta chain emerged from a study of T cell responses to AZD1222 COVID-19 vaccine. The CDR3 has 15 residues. Germline V gene lookup returns CDR1 GTSNPN and CDR2 SVGIG (reference sequence). V lost 5 bases, J lost 10 bases, and 12 bases stayed unmatched. The protocol was immunoSEQ multiplex PCR, while the TCRdb copy is restricted to in-frame clones and leaves out a portion. The sample holds 100,000 to 150,000 clones, 75% to 90% seen once. This clone was observed a few times. This receptor was identified in an adult who received the AZD1222 COVID-19 vaccine. This rearrangement joins TRBV30 to TRBJ1-4, with 11 bases fitting TRBD1. The sample was peripheral blood, taken 28 days after the second AZD1222 dose. The CDR3 nucleotides read TGTGCCTGGCAAAACGAACGGACAGGGGGCCCAAAACTGTTTTTT. It codes for CAWQNERTGGPKLFF. Full variable domain (outside the CDR3, taken from reference TRBV30 and TRBJ1-4): SQTIHQWPATLVQPVGSPLSLECTVEGTSNPNLYWYRQAAGRGLQLLFYSVGIGQISSEVPQNLSASRPQDRQFILSSKKLLLSDSGFYLCAWQNERTGGPKLFFGSGTQLSVL.